Sequencing of this T cell receptor (beta chain) was carried out in a study of blood T cell repertoires in COVID-19. Across the study: From the United States, Italy and Spain came samples of acute and convalescent COVID-19. Sample material is recorded as cDNA or gDNA derived from T cells, B-cell-depleted T cells, or PBMCs.

The authors' processing: Amplification of reference gene primers provided the estimated nucleated cell counts. Profiling relied on immunoSEQ multiplex PCR, and the TCRdb table lists in-frame clones only, not all of them. V, J and clone size reflect that table, while D and trimming were determined from the DNA. The repertoire consists of about 130,000 clones, with around 78% occurring once and the leading ten covering approximately 10%. Germline V gene lookup returns CDR1 SGHDT and CDR2 YYEEEE. Trimming pared 4 bases from V and 4 bases from J, leaving 9 bases between. The CDR3 is 13 residues long. Sequenced: peripheral blood. This chain connects TRBV5-6 to TRBJ1-3; D unclear. The source is a human donor in a cohort sampled during active COVID-19. The CDR3 DNA is TGTGCCAGCAGCCCTGGGCCAGGAAACACCATATATTTT. Translating it yields CASSPGPGNTIYF.